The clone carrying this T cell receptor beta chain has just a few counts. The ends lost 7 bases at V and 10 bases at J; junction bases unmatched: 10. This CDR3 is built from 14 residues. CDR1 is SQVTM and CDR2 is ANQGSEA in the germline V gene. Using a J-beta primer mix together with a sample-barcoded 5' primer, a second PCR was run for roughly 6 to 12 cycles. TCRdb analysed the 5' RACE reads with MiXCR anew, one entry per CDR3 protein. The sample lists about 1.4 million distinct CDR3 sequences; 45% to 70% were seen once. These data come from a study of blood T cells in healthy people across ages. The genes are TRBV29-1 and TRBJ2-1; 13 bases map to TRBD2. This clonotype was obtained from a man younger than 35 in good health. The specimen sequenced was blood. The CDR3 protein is CSDRLAGGGVEQFF. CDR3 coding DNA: TGCAGCGACAGACTAGCGGGGGGTGGGGTAGAGCAGTTCTTC.